These 9 T cell receptor beta chains were all obtained from the same sample, sequenced in a study of T cells after yellow fever vaccination. MiXCR, run by TCRdb on the 5' RACE reads, gives a single entry per CDR3 protein. The repertoire consists of 400,000 or so distinct CDR3 sequences, with roughly 11% occurring once and the leading ten covering around 19%. The material was PBMCs, obtained on the day of the first yellow fever vaccination. The receptor set was obtained from a man between 18 and 35 years old who received the YFV17D yellow fever vaccine.

The chain has TRBV11-2 and TRBJ1-1; D not certain. V was trimmed by 7 bases and J by 1 base, leaving 13 bases between them. The CDR3 consists of 14 residues. Germline loops: CDR1 SGHAT, CDR2 FQNNGV. The CDR3 loop reads CASNTIRRNTEAFF. The CDR3 DNA is TGTGCCAGCAATACTATTCGGAGGAACACTGAAGCTTTCTTT.

In its sample, this clonotype was seen a few times. This rearrangement joins TRBV7-8 to TRBJ2-4, with D possibly being TRBD2 (6 bases). CDR3 length: 15 residues. Germline V gene lookup returns CDR1 SGHVS and CDR2 FQNEAQ. V shed 3 bases and J shed 6 bases, with 15 bases lying between them. The CDR3 DNA is TGTGCCAGCAGCTTCCAGGGACTCGAGGGAAACATTCAGTACTTC. As protein: CASSFQGLEGNIQYF.

The V call is TRBV6-2 or TRBV6-3, the J call TRBJ1-1; D unclear. Per the germline V gene, CDR1 is MNHEY and CDR2 is SVGEGT. Trimming removed 5 bases at V and 10 bases at J, with 14 bases between. The CDR3 totals 12 residues. The CDR3 loop reads CASSTRREVAFF. The CDR3 region has the DNA TGTGCCAGCAGTACACGCCGGGAGGTAGCTTTCTTT.

In its sample, this clonotype was seen a few times. This chain uses TRBV4-1 with TRBJ2-3; 8 nucleotides align to TRBD2. V shed 2 bases, J shed 7 bases, and the junction held 11 bases outside the gene matches. There are 16 residues in the CDR3. Germline assignment: CDR1 MGHRA and CDR2 YSYEKL. The CDR3 is CASSQNSGAEINTQYF. The CDR3 coding sequence is TGCGCCAGCAGCCAAAATAGCGGGGCTGAAATAAATACGCAGTATTTT.

The CDR3 sequence is CAWSPGRLYTNEKLFF. In DNA, the CDR3 is TGTGCCTGGAGTCCGGGACGGCTTTATACTAATGAAAAACTGTTTTTT. The chain carries TRBV30 and TRBJ1-4; D perhaps matches TRBD1 (5 bases). CDR3 size: 16 residues. Trimming pared 2 bases from V and 2 bases from J, leaving 15 bases between. Germline V gene sequence: CDR1 GTSNPN, CDR2 SVGIG (reference sequence).

This chain links TRBV3-1 with TRBJ2-3; 8 positions agree with TRBD2. Trimming at V came to 4 bases and at J to 0 bases, leaving 12 bases not matched to a gene. The germline gives CDR1 LGHDT, CDR2 YNNKEL (reference sequence). This CDR3 spans 18 amino acids. The DNA of the CDR3 is TGTGCCAGCAGCCTATGGGGGAATCCTAGCGGGAGCACAGATACGCAGTATTTT. This codes for CASSLWGNPSGSTDTQYF.

This clonotype showed up just a few times. The CDR3 coding sequence is TGTGCCAGCAGAGAAACAGGGGGCTGGACAGATACGCAGTATTTT. It encodes CASRETGGWTDTQYF. The chain is built from TRBV27 and TRBJ2-3, with 9 bases identical to TRBD1. The ends lost 6 bases at V and 3 bases at J; junction bases unmatched: 7. This CDR3 spans 15 amino acids. Germline lookup yields CDR1 MNHEY and CDR2 SMNVEV (reference sequence).

This clonotype appeared a few times. The V and J genes are TRBV10-3 and TRBJ2-1; D is unresolved. Per germline, CDR1 ENHRY and CDR2 SYGVKD. The CDR3 extends over 13 amino acids. Trimming left V 3 bases short and J 6 bases short, with 9 bases between. DNA of the CDR3: TGTGCCATCAGTGACGGAGATAGCAATGAGCAGTTCTTC. The encoded protein is CAISDGDSNEQFF.

The chain recombines TRBV7-2 with TRBJ1-1, with 8 nucleotides matching TRBD1. Per the germline V gene, CDR1 is SGHTA and CDR2 is FQGNSA. After removal of 6 bases from V and 8 bases from J, the junction contained 11 bases not matched to a gene. CDR3 length equals 14 residues. The CDR3 sequence: CASSRPGTGKEAFF. The DNA for the CDR3 is TGTGCCAGCAGTCGACCCGGGACAGGAAAAGAAGCTTTCTTT.